This T cell receptor beta chain came from a study of identical twins. General study results and limits: Models predicted too little out-of-frame TCR alpha sharing in monozygotic twins.

TCRdb analysed the 5' RACE reads with MiXCR anew, one entry per CDR3 protein. Here the sample spans under 250,000 distinct CDR3 sequences, around 8.1% being singletons. The CDR3 is made up of 14 amino acids. V lost 4 bases and J lost 2, with 12 bases in between. Germline V gene data show CDR1 as SNHLY and CDR2 as FYNNEI. Turning to this clonotype: Its antigen is currently unknown.

This sample was also put to use in a study of yellow fever vaccine responses in identical twins.

The chain links TRBV2 to TRBJ2-7; maybe TRBD2 (6 bases). Sequencing was performed on memory (CD45RO+) T cells sorted from blood. This receptor was obtained from a woman aged 18 to 35 in good health. The CDR3 here is CASSVASAAYEQYF. Written as DNA, the CDR3 is TGTGCCAGCAGTGTGGCTAGCGCGGCCTACGAGCAGTACTTC. Supplemented by reference TRBV2 and TRBJ2-7, the full variable domain reads EPEVTQTPSHQVTQMGQEVILRCVPISNHLYFYWYRQILGQKVEFLVSFYNNEISEKSEIFDDQFSVERPDGSNFTLKIRSTKLEDSAMYFCASSVASAAYEQYFGPGTRLTVT.